This TCR beta chain was recorded in a study of siplizumab effects on memory and regulatory T cells. Trimming cost V 4 bases and J 2 bases, with 12 bases left between them. The length of the CDR3 is 15 residues. Germline loops: CDR1 KGHSH, CDR2 LQKENI. General study results and limits: Siplizumab led to significantly less abundant alloreactive sequences that could be traced back to unstimulated CD4+ memory cells. To unstimulated subsets, only a minor fraction of alloreactive clones could be mapped. Proliferating Tregs from siplizumab cultures lacked functional confirmation of suppression.

Here immunoSEQ multiplex PCR was the method, and the copy in TCRdb shows in-frame clones only, minus some. The table records some 120,000 clones, approximately 92% of them present only once. As to this clone: Its antigen remains unidentified.

This receptor was obtained from a human donor in good health. The sequenced sample consisted of non-Treg CD4+ T cells sorted from blood. The rearrangement joins TRBV18 to TRBJ1-3; weak D call: TRBD1 (6 bases). The CDR3 spells CASSLLQGTGNTIYF. For the CDR3, the DNA is TGTGCCAGCTCACTATTACAGGGTACTGGAAACACCATATATTTT.